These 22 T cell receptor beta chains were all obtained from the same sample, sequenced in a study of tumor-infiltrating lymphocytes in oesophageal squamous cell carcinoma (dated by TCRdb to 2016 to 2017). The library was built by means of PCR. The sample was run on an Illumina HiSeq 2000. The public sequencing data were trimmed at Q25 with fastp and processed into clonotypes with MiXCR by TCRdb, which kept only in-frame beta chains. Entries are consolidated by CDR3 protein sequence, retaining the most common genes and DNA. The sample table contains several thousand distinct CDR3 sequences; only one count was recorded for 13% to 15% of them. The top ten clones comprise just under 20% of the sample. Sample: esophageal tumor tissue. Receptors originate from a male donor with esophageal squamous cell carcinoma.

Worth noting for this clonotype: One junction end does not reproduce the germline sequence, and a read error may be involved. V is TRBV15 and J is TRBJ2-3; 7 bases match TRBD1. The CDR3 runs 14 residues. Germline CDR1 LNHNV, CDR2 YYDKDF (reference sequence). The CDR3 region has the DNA TGTGCCATCAGCAGAGATAACAGGGGCGATACGCAGTATTTT. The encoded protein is CAISRDNRGDTQYF. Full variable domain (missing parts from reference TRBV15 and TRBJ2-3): DAMVIQNPRYQVTQFGKPVTLSCSQTLNHNVMYWYQQKSSQAPKLLFHYYDKDFNNEADTPDNFQSRRPNTSFCFLDIRSPGLGDTAMYLCAISRDNRGDTQYFGPGTRLTVL.

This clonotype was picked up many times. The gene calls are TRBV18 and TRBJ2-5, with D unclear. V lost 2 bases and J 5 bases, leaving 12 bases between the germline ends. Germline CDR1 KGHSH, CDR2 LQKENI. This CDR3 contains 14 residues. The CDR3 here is CASSPGFVQETQYF. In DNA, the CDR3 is TGTGCCAGCTCACCAGGTTTTGTACAGGAGACCCAGTACTTC.

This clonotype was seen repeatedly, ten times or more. Written as DNA, the CDR3 is TGTGCCAGCAGCTCGACCCGAAGTCCAGCGAGCAACACCATATATTTT. Its translation is CASSSTRSPASNTIYF. The rearrangement links TRBV7-9 to TRBJ1-3; D is ambiguous. There are 16 residues in the CDR3. V dropped 4 bases and J dropped 7 bases, with 20 bases sitting between them. Germline V CDR1 and CDR2: SEHNR, FQNEAQ (reference sequence).

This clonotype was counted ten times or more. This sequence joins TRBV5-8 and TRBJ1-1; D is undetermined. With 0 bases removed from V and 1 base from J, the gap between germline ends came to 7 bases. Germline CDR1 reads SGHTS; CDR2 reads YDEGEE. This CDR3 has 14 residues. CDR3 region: CASSLEWRNTEAFF. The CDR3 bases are TGTGCCAGCAGCTTGGAATGGCGGAACACTGAAGCTTTCTTT.

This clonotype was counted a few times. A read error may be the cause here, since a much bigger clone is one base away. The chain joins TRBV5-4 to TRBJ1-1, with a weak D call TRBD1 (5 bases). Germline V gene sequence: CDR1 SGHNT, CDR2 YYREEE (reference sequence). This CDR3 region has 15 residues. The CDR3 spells CASSLVGRATGELYF. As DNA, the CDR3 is TGTGCCAGCAGCTTGGTCGGCAGGGCCACCGGGGAGCTGTATTTT.

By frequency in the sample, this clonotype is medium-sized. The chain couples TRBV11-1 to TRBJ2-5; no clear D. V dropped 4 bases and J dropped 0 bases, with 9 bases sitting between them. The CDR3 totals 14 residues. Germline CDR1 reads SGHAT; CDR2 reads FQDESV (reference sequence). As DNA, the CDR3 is TGTGCCAGCAGCTCAGACATGTACCAAGAGACCCAGTACTTC. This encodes CASSSDMYQETQYF.

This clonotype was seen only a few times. Written as DNA, the CDR3 is TGTGCCAGCAGGAGGACTAGCATCTACGAGCAGTACTTC. Its translation is CASRRTSIYEQYF. The chain uses TRBV2 and TRBJ2-5, with 8 bases matching TRBD2. The J call may be incorrect, as the DNA end agrees better with TRBJ2-7. In germline, CDR1 is SNHLY, CDR2 FYNNEI. The CDR3 runs 13 residues.

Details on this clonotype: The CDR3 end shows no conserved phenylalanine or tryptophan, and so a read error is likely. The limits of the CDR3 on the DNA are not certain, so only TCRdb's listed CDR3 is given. CDR3: CASSLEGGTS. The chain recombines TRBV7-6 with TRBJ2-6; the table assigns TRBD1, which was not confirmed against the DNA. Termini included, the CDR3 measures 10 amino acids. The germline gives CDR1 SGHVS, CDR2 FNYEAQ.

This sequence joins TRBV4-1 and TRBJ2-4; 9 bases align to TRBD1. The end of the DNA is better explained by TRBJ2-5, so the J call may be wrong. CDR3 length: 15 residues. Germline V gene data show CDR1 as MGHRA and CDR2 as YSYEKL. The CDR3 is CASSQIQGAPETQYF. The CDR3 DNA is TGCGCCAGCAGCCAAATACAGGGGGCGCCGGAGACCCAGTACTTC.

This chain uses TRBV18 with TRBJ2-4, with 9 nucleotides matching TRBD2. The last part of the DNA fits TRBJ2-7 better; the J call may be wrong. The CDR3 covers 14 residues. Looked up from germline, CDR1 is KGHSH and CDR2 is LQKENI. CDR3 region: CASSKTSGSYEQYF. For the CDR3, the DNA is TGTGCCAGCTCAAAGACTAGCGGATCCTACGAGCAGTACTTC.

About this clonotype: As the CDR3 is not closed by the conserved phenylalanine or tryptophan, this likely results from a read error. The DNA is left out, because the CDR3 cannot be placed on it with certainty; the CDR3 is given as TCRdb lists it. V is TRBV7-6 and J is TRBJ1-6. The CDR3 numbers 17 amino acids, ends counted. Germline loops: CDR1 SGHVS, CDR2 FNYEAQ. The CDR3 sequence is CASSSTARSSYNSPLRS.

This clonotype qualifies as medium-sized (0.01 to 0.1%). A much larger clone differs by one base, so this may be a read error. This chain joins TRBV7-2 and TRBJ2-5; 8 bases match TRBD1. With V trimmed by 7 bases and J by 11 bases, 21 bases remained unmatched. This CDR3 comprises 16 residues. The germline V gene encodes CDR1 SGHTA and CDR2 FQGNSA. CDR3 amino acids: CASTNTTGVFTDEQYF. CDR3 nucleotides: TGTGCCAGCACTAATACGACAGGGGTTTTTACAGATGAGCAGTACTTC. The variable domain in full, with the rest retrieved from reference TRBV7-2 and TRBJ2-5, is GAGVSQSPSNKVTEKGKDVELRCDPISGHTALYWYRQSLGQGLEFLIYFQGNSAPDKSGLPSDRFSAERTGGSVSTLTIQRTQQEDSAVYLCASTNTTGVFTDEQYFGPGTRLLVL.

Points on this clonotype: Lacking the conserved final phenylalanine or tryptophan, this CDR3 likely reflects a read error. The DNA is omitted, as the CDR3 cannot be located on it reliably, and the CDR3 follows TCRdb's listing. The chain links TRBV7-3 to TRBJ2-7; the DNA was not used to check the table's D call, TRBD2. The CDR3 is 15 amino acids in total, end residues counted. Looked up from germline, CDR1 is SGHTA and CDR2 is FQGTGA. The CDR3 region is CASRQYGTEGEARYC.

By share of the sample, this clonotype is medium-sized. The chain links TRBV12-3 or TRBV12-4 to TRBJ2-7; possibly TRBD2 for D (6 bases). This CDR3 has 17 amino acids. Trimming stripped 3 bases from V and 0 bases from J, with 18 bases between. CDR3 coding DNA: TGTGCCAGCAGTTTTTCTCTAGGGCGGGGCAGCTCCTACGAGCAGTACTTC. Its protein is CASSFSLGRGSSYEQYF.

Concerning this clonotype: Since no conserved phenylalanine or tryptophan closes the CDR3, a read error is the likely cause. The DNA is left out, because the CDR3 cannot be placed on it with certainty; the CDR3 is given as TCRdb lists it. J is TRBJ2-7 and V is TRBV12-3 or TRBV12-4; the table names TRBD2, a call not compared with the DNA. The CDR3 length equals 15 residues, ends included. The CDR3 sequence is CASRPTTGYGYTFGS.

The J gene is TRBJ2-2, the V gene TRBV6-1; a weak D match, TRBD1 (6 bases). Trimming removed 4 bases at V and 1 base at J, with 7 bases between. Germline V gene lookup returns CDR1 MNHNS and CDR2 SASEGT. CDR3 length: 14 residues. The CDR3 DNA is TGTGCCAGCAGTGGAGGGGGGAACACCGGGGAGCTGTTTTTT. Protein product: CASSGGGNTGELFF.

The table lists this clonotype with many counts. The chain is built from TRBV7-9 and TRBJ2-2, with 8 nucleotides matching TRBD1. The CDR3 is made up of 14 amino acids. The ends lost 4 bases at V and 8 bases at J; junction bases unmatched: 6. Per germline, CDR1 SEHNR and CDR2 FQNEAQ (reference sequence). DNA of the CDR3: TGTGCCAGCAGCTACAGGGGGACCTATGGGGAGCTGTTTTTT. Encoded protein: CASSYRGTYGELFF. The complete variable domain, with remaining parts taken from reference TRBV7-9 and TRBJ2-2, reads DTGVSQNPRHKITKRGQNVTFRCDPISEHNRLYWYRQTLGQGPEFLTYFQNEAQLEKSRLLSDRFSAERPKGSFSTLEIQRTEQGDSAMYLCASSYRGTYGELFFGEGSRLTVL.

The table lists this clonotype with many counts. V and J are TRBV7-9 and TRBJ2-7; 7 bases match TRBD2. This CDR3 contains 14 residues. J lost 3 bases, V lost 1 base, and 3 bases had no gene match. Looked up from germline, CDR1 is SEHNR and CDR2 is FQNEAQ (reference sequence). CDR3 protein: CASSLGGGGYEQYF. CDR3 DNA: TGTGCCAGCAGCTTAGGGGGCGGGGGCTACGAGCAGTACTTC.

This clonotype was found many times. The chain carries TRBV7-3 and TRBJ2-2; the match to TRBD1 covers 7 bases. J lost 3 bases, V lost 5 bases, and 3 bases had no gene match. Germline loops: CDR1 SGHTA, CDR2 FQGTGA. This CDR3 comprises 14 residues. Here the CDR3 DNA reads TGTGCCAGCAGCCTCACAGGGGACACCGGGGAGCTGTTTTTT. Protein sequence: CASSLTGDTGELFF.

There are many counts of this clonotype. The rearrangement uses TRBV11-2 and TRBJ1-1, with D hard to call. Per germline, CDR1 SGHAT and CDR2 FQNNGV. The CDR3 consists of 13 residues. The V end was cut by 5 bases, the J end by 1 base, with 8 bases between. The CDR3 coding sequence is TGTGCCAGCAGCGGCCGGGGGAACACTGAAGCTTTCTTT. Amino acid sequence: CASSGRGNTEAFF.

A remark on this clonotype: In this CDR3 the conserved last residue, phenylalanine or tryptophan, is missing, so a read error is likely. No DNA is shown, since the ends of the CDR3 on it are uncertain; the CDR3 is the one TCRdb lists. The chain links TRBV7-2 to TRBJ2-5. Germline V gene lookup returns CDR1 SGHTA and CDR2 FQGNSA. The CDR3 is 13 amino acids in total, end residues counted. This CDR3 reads CASSLSYEQYFGN.

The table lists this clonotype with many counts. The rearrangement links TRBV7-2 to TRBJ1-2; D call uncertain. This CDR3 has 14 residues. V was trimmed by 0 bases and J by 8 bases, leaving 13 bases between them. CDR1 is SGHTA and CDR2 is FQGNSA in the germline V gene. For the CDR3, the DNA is TGTGCCAGCAGCTTAGCGGGGTCCCCCCGGGGCTACACCTTC. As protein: CASSLAGSPRGYTF. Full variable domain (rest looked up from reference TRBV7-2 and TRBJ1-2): GAGVSQSPSNKVTEKGKDVELRCDPISGHTALYWYRQSLGQGLEFLIYFQGNSAPDKSGLPSDRFSAERTGGSVSTLTIQRTQQEDSAVYLCASSLAGSPRGYTFGSGTRLTVV.